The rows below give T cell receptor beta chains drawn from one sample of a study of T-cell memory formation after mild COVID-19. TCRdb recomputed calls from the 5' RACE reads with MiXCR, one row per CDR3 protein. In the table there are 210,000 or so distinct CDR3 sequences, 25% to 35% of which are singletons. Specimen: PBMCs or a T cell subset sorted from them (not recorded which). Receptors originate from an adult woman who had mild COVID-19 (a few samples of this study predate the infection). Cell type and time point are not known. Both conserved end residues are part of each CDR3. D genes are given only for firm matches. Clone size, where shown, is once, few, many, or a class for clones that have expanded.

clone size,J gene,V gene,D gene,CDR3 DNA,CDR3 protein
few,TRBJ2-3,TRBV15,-,TGTGCCACCAGCAGAGAGGGATCTACGCAGTATTTT,CATSREGSTQYF
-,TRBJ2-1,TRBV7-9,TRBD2,TGTGCCAGCAGCCCCCCGGGGGGGGAGTACAATGAGCAGTTCTTC,CASSPPGGEYNEQFF
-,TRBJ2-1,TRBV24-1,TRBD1,TGTGCCACCCGACAGGGCCAGGCTTACAATGAGCAGTTCTTC,CATRQGQAYNEQFF
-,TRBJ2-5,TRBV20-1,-,TGCAGTGCTAGAGGGCAGTCCCAAGGGGAGACCCAGTACTTC,CSARGQSQGETQYF
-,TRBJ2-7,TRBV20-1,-,TGCAGTGCTGGGGGACGGACTTCCTACGAGCAGTACTTC,CSAGGRTSYEQYF
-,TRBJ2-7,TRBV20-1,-,TGCAGTGCCATACTAGCACAAGGCTACGAGCAGTACTTC,CSAILAQGYEQYF
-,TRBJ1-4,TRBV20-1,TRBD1,TGCAGTGCTCCAGCCGCGACAGGGGGTGTAGAAAAACTGTTTTTT,CSAPAATGGVEKLFF
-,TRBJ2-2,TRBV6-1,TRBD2,TGTGCCAGTGTTAGCGGGGCACTCAACACCGGGGAGCTGTTTTTT,CASVSGALNTGELFF
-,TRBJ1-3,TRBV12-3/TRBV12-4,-,TGTGGGCTCCTTGAACGGACGGATGGAAACACCATATATTTT,CGLLERTDGNTIYF
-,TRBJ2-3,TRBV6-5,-,TGTGCCAGCAGAGGCCTAGCCCACACAGATACGCAGTATTTT,CASRGLAHTDTQYF
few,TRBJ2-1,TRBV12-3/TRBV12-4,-,TGTGCCAGCAGTTCGTTAGCATCTGGGAATGAGCAGTTCTTC,CASSSLASGNEQFF
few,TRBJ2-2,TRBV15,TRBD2,TGTGCCACCAGCAGAGGGCTAGCGGGGCACACCGGGGAGCTGTTTTTT,CATSRGLAGHTGELFF
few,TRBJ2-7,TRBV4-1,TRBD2,TGCGCCAGCAGCCAAGTGTATAGCGGGGGGGCTGACGAGCAGTACTTC,CASSQVYSGGADEQYF
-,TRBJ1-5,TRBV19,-,TGCGCCAGTAGTGCCCACTCAGGGGCGAAGCAGCCCCAGCATTTT,CASSAHSGAKQPQHF
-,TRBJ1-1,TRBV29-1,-,TGCAGCGCTGGGGTCAACAGGGCCTTGAACACTGAAGCTTTCTTT,CSAGVNRALNTEAFF
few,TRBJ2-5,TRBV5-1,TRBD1,TGCGCCAGCAGCTTGGCCCCGACAGGGGCTTTGGAGACCCAGTACTTC,CASSLAPTGALETQYF
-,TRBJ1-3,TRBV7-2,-,TGTGCCAGCAGCCAAGGCGGATCCTCTGGAAACACCATATATTTT,CASSQGGSSGNTIYF
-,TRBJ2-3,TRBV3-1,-,TGTGCCAGCAGCCAAGATGGGGTCCTCTTGGGCACAGATACGCAGTATTTT,CASSQDGVLLGTDTQYF
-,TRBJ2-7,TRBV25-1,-,TGTGCCAGCAGTGTTACCCCCAGCGAGCAGTACTTC,CASSVTPSEQYF
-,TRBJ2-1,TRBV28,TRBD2,TGTGCCAGCAACCTAAGGGCTAGCGGTGAGCAGTTCTTC,CASNLRASGEQFF
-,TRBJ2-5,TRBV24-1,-,TGTGCCACCAGTTCAGGGAGTCAAGAGACCCAGTACTTC,CATSSGSQETQYF
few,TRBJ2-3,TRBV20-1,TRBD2,TGCAGTGCTCCGGGAGGGCCGGTAACAGATACGCAGTATTTT,CSAPGGPVTDTQYF
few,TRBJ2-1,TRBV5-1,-,TGCGCCAGCAGCCTCGACCTCCTAGCCTACAATGAGCAGTTCTTC,CASSLDLLAYNEQFF
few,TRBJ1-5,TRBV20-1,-,TGCAGTGCTAGTGGGAGAGGCAGTAGCAATCAGCCCCAGCATTTT,CSASGRGSSNQPQHF
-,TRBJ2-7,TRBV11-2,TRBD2,TGTGCCAGCAGCTCAACTAGCGGCCTCTTCTACGAGCAGTACTTC,CASSSTSGLFYEQYF
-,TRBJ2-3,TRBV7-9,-,TGTGCCAGCAGCTTAGGGGGGGGCCTGGGAGATACGCAGTATTTT,CASSLGGGLGDTQYF
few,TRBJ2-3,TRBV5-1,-,TGCGCCAGCAGCTTGGATGCTAGCACAGATACGCAGTATTTT,CASSLDASTDTQYF
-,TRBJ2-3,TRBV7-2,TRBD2,TGTGCCAGCAGCTTAGGGAGACTCGGGAGGGCCTCAGATACGCAGTATTTT,CASSLGRLGRASDTQYF
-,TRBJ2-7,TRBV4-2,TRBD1,TGTGCCAGCAGCCAAGATTTGACAGGGATTAACGAGCAGTACTTC,CASSQDLTGINEQYF
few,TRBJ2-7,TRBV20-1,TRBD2,TGCAGTGCTGGGGGGGACCCCTCGAGGCGGCAGTACTTC,CSAGGDPSRRQYF
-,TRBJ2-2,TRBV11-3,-,TGTGCCAGCAGCTCGGGGGGCTCAACCGGGGAGCTGTTTTTT,CASSSGGSTGELFF
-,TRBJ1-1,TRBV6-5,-,TGTGCCAGCAGTTACTCCCTCGGCAGGGCGGGAACTGAAGCTTTCTTT,CASSYSLGRAGTEAFF
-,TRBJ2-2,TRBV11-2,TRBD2,TGTGCCAGCAACAGAAAGGGACTAGCGGGAGGCGGTGGCACCGGGGAGCTGTTTTTT,CASNRKGLAGGGGTGELFF
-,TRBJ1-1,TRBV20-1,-,TGCAGTGCCACGCGGGGGGGAGGCGGCACTGAAGCTTTCTTT,CSATRGGGGTEAFF
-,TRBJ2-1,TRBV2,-,TGTGCCAGCAGTGAAGCGCTTGGAGCGGGCAATGAGCAGTTCTTC,CASSEALGAGNEQFF
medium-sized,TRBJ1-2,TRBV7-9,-,TGTGCCAGCAGCTCCGACAGTGTCAACTATGGCTACACCTTC,CASSSDSVNYGYTF
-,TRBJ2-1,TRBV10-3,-,TGTGCCACCATTGGGACTCCCAGGGGATATGAGCAGTTCTTC,CATIGTPRGYEQFF
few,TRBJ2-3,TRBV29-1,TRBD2,TGCAGCGTTGAAGATCAGTCGTCTAGCGGGAGCACAGATACGCAGTATTTT,CSVEDQSSSGSTDTQYF
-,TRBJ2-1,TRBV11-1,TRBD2,TGTGCCAGCAGCCCGCCGGGTGGACTAGCGGGGGGGAGGAATGAGCAGTTCTTC,CASSPPGGLAGGRNEQFF
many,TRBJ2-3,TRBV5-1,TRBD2,TGCGCCAGCAGCCCCCAACCGGGACTAGGGGTAGATACGCAGTATTTT,CASSPQPGLGVDTQYF
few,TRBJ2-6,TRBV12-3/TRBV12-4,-,TGTGCCAGCAGTTTAGGGCGTAGGGGGACACCTTCTGGGGCCAACGTCCTGACTTTC,CASSLGRRGTPSGANVLTF
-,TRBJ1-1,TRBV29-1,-,TGCAGCGTTGCCGTTAGGGTGGACACTGAAGCTTTCTTT,CSVAVRVDTEAFF
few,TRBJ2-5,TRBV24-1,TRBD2,TGTGCCACCAGTGATTCCGGGACTAGCGGGAGGGGAACCTTGACCCAGTACTTC,CATSDSGTSGRGTLTQYF
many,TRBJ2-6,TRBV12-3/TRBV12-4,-,TGTGCCAGCAGTTTACGCAGCTCTGGGGCCAACGTCCTGACTTTC,CASSLRSSGANVLTF
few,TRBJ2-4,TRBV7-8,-,TGTGCCAGCAGCTTAGAAGGGAGCCTAGCCAAAAACATTCAGTACTTC,CASSLEGSLAKNIQYF
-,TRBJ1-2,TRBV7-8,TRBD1,TGTGCCAGCAGCAAAAGAAGCCCGGGACAGGGGTTCGGGAGCTATGGCTACACCTTC,CASSKRSPGQGFGSYGYTF
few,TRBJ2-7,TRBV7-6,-,TGTGCCAGCAGCCGGTCGGTAATAACCCACGAGCAGTACTTC,CASSRSVITHEQYF
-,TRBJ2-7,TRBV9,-,TGTGCCAGCAGCGTACAGGGAGTCCCGCCGGACGAGCAGTACTTC,CASSVQGVPPDEQYF
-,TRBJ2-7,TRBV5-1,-,TGCGCCAGCAGCTTGGCCCAAGGGGACGCCTACGAGCAGTACTTC,CASSLAQGDAYEQYF
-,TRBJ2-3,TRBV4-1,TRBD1,TGCGCCAGCAGCCTAGGACAGGGAGGAACAGATACGCAGTATTTT,CASSLGQGGTDTQYF
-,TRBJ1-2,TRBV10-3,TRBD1,TGTGCCATCAGTGGAGGACAGGGGGCTCTTGCCCGCGATGGCTACACCTTC,CAISGGQGALARDGYTF
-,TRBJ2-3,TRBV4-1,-,TGCGCCAGCAGCCAACCCCGGGCCAAGGGGGATACGCAGTATTTT,CASSQPRAKGDTQYF
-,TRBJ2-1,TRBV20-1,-,TGCAGTGCCGAGGGGGGAGAAGGTTGGAATGAGCAGTTCTTC,CSAEGGEGWNEQFF